Detailed here is one T cell receptor beta chain. At least ten counts were recorded for this clonotype. Its cognate antigen has yet to be identified. Per-nucleotide qualities are absent, and no much larger clonotype sits a single base away. Libraries were made using 5' RACE. The sample was run on an Illumina HiSeq 2500. A second about 7 to 12 cycle PCR used a sample-barcoded 5' primer and a J-beta primer mix. Each TCR beta cDNA molecule received a unique molecular identifier from a template-switch 5' adaptor carrying 12 random nucleotides. At least 3 million CDR3-containing paired-end reads were obtained from each sample. All of the RNA was converted into first-strand cDNA using the Mint cDNA synthesis kit, with a TRBC-specific oligonucleotide serving as the primer. All cDNA was treated with uracil-DNA glycosylase and then went through a first 18-cycle PCR with the universal primers M1SS and BC2_uni_R. The source study handled its data this way. For normalization, 1 million high-quality reads were randomly selected from each sample, with every read carrying a distinct molecular identifier. Instead of being binned into consensus sequences, reads with shared molecular identifiers were discarded. MiTCR, with a Q25 quality threshold and the strictest error-elimination algorithm, was used for CDR3 identification, clonotype clustering and error correction. Lower-bound total TCR beta diversity was estimated with a nonparametric unseen species model using Euler transformation. Using fastp trimming at Q25 and MiXCR clonotype assembly, TCRdb reanalyzed the public sequencing data and kept in-frame beta chains. Merged by CDR3 protein, the rows form single entries marked with the most common genes and DNA. The V and J calls and clone size are TCRdb's, not the authors'. This sample gives around 650,000 distinct CDR3 sequences in total; over 40% of them show up just once. The ten largest make up 25% to 35% of the sample.

The roughly 39 donors, aged 6 to 90 years, were systemically healthy Caucasian individuals from Russia. Around 9.9 milliliters of peripheral blood were collected from each donor into EDTA-treated Vacutainer tubes. Ficoll-Paque density-gradient centrifugation was used to isolate PBMCs, with at least 6 million per sample. Total RNA was extracted from PBMCs with Trizol reagent, with at least 5 micrograms obtained per sample. The percentages of naive CD45RAhigh/CD27high T cells were determined by flow cytometry on a PBMC aliquot from every donor. From the germline V gene (reference sequence), CDR1 is MNHEY and CDR2 is SMNVEV. The CDR3 sequence holds 16 residues, the cysteine and phenylalanine included. CDR3 DNA is the only sequence kept; it has 48 bases, read in frame from the first base. V lost 2 bases and J lost 2 bases, and the count of bases not matched to a germline gene is 8. The data were taken from a study of blood T cells in healthy people across ages (dated by TCRdb to between 2015 and 2017). In the study overall: In model experiments, template switching captured about one uniquely barcoded TCR beta cDNA molecule for every two T cells. To track age-related changes in TCR beta repertoire diversity, the study relied on deep sequencing normalized with unique cDNA molecular identifiers. The donors were divided into four age groups: young (average 16 years), middle-aged (under 40), aged (about 60) and long-lived (about 90). Donors of different ages were randomly distributed across sequencing lanes to avoid experimental bias. For two donors (one aged 18 to 29 and one aged 80 or older), the study analyzed two additional independent replicas of 1 million unique cDNA reads from the same blood draw. Results and caveats for the whole study, not just this receptor: The CMV infection status of donors was not known, potentially confounding age-related changes in expanded clonotypes. Estimates of total diversity based on one million sequenced T cells were considered lower bounds and underestimates. Compared with the aged group, the long-lived group had more naive CD4+ T cells, fewer expanded clones and increased TCR diversity, a pattern suggesting age selection. Observed TCR beta diversity per million T cells fell roughly linearly with age, and a significant reduction was already apparent by age about 38. Conclusive comparison of naive and antigen-experienced compartments was prevented by the profiling of bulk unsorted PBMCs. A strong correlation was found between observed TCR beta diversity and the percentage of naive T cells measured by flow cytometry.

The clonotype comes from a man aged 80 or over in good health. The V and J genes are TRBV27 and TRBJ2-5; 7 central nucleotides agree with TRBD1. Sequenced sample: blood. The DNA reads as follows: TGTGCCAGCAGTTTAGACCCAGGGGGTCGGCAAGAGACCCAGTACTTC. Its protein product is CASSLDPGGRQETQYF.